These 22 T cell receptor beta chains came from one sample sequenced in a study of graft-versus-host responses after intestinal transplantation. Each mixed lymphocyte reaction held about 200,000 CFSE-labeled responders and about 200,000 irradiated violet-dye-labeled stimulators. Measured with immunoSEQ multiplex PCR; TCRdb has only the in-frame clones, and not every one. Of fewer than 25,000 clones listed, about 41% are singletons. Source: alloreactive CD8+ T cells from a mixed lymphocyte reaction culture, taken before transplantation. Indicated subset: CFSE-low proliferating T cells sorted from approximately 6-day pre-transplant mixed lymphocyte reaction (GvH or HvG direction). The receptors shown here come from a human patient who was an organ donor for intestinal transplantation.

This clone was detected a few times. The rearrangement links TRBV4-3 to TRBJ2-2; 7 nucleotides align to TRBD1. Germline CDR1 and CDR2: LGHNA and YSLEER. The ends lost 3 bases at V and 0 bases at J; junction bases unmatched: 4. The CDR3 is 16 amino acids. As DNA, the CDR3 is TGCGCCAGCAGCCACGCCGGGACAGCGAACACCGGGGAGCTGTTTTTT. Translated, it gives CASSHAGTANTGELFF.

J is TRBJ1-3 and V is TRBV5-5; a weak D match, TRBD1 (5 bases). Germline V gives CDR1 SGHKS, CDR2 YYEKEE (reference sequence). Trimming removed 4 bases from V and 8 bases from J, with 13 bases in between. The length of the CDR3 is 13 residues. The CDR3 loop is CASSPGTRDTIYF. The CDR3 bases are TGTGCCAGCAGCCCCGGGACTAGGGACACCATATATTTT.

The CDR3 region has the DNA TGCGCCAGCAGCCAAGGACAGTACAATGAGCAGTTCTTC. It codes for CASSQGQYNEQFF. The chain has TRBV4-1 and TRBJ2-1; D may be TRBD1 (5 bases). The V end lost 1 base, the J end lost 4 bases, and 5 bases lay between the germline ends. The CDR3 totals 13 residues. Germline assignment: CDR1 MGHRA and CDR2 YSYEKL.

The chain is built from TRBV7-9 and TRBJ2-1; the D gene is possibly TRBD2 (6 bases). In germline, CDR1 is SEHNR, CDR2 FQNEAQ (reference sequence). The CDR3 contains 12 residues. The V end lost 9 bases, the J end lost 9 bases, and 15 bases lay between the germline ends. CDR3 bases: TGTGCCAGTACTTTCGGAGGGACTGAGCAGTTCTTC. Protein product: CASTFGGTEQFF.

This clone was counted between two and nine times. This rearrangement joins TRBV9 to TRBJ1-2; D is uncertain. V was shortened by 4 bases and J by 4 bases, with 11 bases between the two germline ends. The germline CDR1 and CDR2 sequences are SGDLS and YYNGEE. This CDR3 has 13 amino acids. CDR3 loop: CASSLEEGYGYTF. CDR3 DNA: TGTGCCAGCAGCTTAGAGGAGGGCTATGGCTACACCTTC.

This chain links TRBV10-3 with TRBJ2-5; D perhaps matches TRBD1 (5 bases). The J call could be wrong; TRBJ2-7 is a better fit for the DNA end. There are 12 residues in the CDR3. CDR1 is ENHRY, CDR2 SYGVKD, per germline. CDR3 nucleotides: TGTGCCATCAGGGTGGACAACTACGAGCAGTACTTC. Translated, it gives CAIRVDNYEQYF.

The chain joins TRBV7-6 to TRBJ2-1; D tentatively reads TRBD1 or TRBD2 (5 bases each). V was shortened by 4 bases and J by 5 bases, with 12 bases between the two germline ends. Germline CDR1 SGHVS, CDR2 FNYEAQ. CDR3 length equals 14 residues. Here the CDR3 reads CASSYGTEHNEQFF. CDR3 DNA sequence: TGTGCCAGCAGCTATGGGACGGAACACAATGAGCAGTTCTTC.

The chain carries TRBV23-1 and TRBJ2-2; TRBD2 agrees at 7 bases. TRBV23-1 is an ORF, with its function uncertain. V lost 1 base and J lost 6; bases outside the gene matches: 14. CDR3 length: 18 amino acids. CDR3 sequence: CASSQFYGLAERAGELFF. The CDR3 region has the DNA TGCGCCAGCAGTCAATTTTACGGCCTAGCGGAAAGAGCCGGGGAGCTGTTTTTT.

This chain links TRBV11-2 with TRBJ2-5; 7 nucleotides agree with TRBD1. Judging by the DNA end, TRBJ2-7 fits better; the J call may be wrong. Germline V lookup: CDR1 SGHAT, CDR2 FQNNGV. The CDR3 covers 13 residues. CDR3: CASSGQAPYEQYF. The CDR3 bases are TGTGCCAGCAGCGGACAGGCCCCCTACGAGCAGTACTTC.

The CDR3 DNA reads TGTGCCAGCAGCCAAAGTCCCCCCTATGGCTACACCTTC. Translating it yields CASSQSPPYGYTF. The chain is built from TRBV11-2 and TRBJ1-2; D gene uncertain. CDR1 is SGHAT, CDR2 FQNNGV, per germline. Trimming removed 5 bases from V and 4 bases from J, with 11 bases in between. The CDR3 consists of 13 residues.

This clone has more than one count but fewer than ten. The gene calls are TRBV4-1 and TRBJ2-2; D is unresolved. The CDR3 is 14 residues long. The V end was cut by 2 bases, the J end by 3 bases, with 7 bases between. Germline-derived CDR1 and CDR2 are MGHRA and YSYEKL. Here the CDR3 DNA reads TGCGCCAGCAGCCAAATTGGGGACACCGGGGAGCTGTTTTTT. It is translated as CASSQIGDTGELFF.

CDR3 bases: TGCGCCAGCAGCCATTGGGAGGGACCCAGGGCCGGGGAGCTGTTTTTT. Residues: CASSHWEGPRAGELFF. The chain couples TRBV4-3 to TRBJ2-2, with 7 bases identical to TRBD2. The CDR3 extends over 16 amino acids. Germline-derived CDR1 and CDR2 are LGHNA and YSLEER. V gave up 3 bases and J gave up 6 bases; unmatched junction bases: 10.

The chain links TRBV5-1 to TRBJ2-3; unclear D gene. Germline V CDR1 and CDR2: SGHRS, YFSETQ. Trimming pared 1 base from V and 0 bases from J, leaving 6 bases between. The CDR3 runs to 14 residues. This CDR3 is CASSLYYSTDTQYF. The CDR3 region has the DNA TGCGCCAGCAGCTTGTACTACAGCACAGATACGCAGTATTTT. Combining the CDR3 with reference TRBV5-1 and TRBJ2-3 gives the whole variable domain KAGVTQTPRYLIKTRGQQVTLSCSPISGHRSVSWYQQTPGQGLQFLFEYFSETQRNKGNFPGRFSGRQFSNSRSEMNVSTLELGDSALYLCASSLYYSTDTQYFGPGTRLTVL.

In its sample, this clone is medium-sized. The chain has TRBV25-1 and TRBJ1-2, with D possibly TRBD1 on 5 matching bases. In germline, CDR1 is MGHDK, CDR2 SYGVNS. Trimming took 1 base from V and 8 from J, leaving 17 bases between them. The CDR3 extends over 15 amino acids. CDR3 sequence reads: CASSEWDGASGGYTF. The CDR3 DNA reads TGTGCCAGCAGTGAATGGGACGGAGCCTCCGGGGGCTACACCTTC.

The rearrangement joins TRBV14 to TRBJ2-5, with D possibly being TRBD1 (6 bases). Trimming removed 6 bases from V and 6 bases from J, with 20 bases in between. CDR3 size: 15 residues. Per the germline V gene, CDR1 is SGHDN and CDR2 is FVKESK. The CDR3 nucleotides read TGTGCCAGCAGAGCGCAATCTACAGGGTGCCAGACCCAGTACTTC. Its protein is CASRAQSTGCQTQYF.

This clone was picked up a small number of times. The chain has TRBV27 and TRBJ2-6, with D hard to call. CDR3 size: 18 residues. Trimming shortened V by 6 bases and J by 1 base, and 19 bases separated the two germline ends. Germline assignment: CDR1 MNHEY and CDR2 SMNVEV (reference sequence). CDR3 coding DNA: TGTGCCAGCAGACATCTAGGGTACTCCAATTCTGGGGCCAACGTCCTGACTTTC. This encodes CASRHLGYSNSGANVLTF. The variable domain in full, completed from reference TRBV27 and TRBJ2-6, reads EAQVTQNPRYLITVTGKKLTVTCSQNMNHEYMSWYRQDPGLGLRQIYYSMNVEVTDKGDVPEGYKVSRKEKRNFPLILESPSPNQTSLYFCASRHLGYSNSGANVLTFGAGSRLTVL.

This clone was picked up a small number of times. V is TRBV29-1 and J is TRBJ2-3, with TRBD2 identical over 7 bases. Unmatched junction bases numbered 14, after V lost 1 base and J lost 7 bases. Germline CDR1 SQVTM, CDR2 ANQGSEA. This CDR3 contains 16 residues. The DNA for the CDR3 is TGCAGCGTTGAAGGTATAGAGACTAGCCGACGCTATACGCAGTATTTT. Its translation is CSVEGIETSRRYTQYF.

The sample holds a few counts of this clone. The V gene is TRBV6-6, the J gene TRBJ2-7; the D gene is possibly TRBD1 (6 bases). V gave up 6 bases and J gave up 7 bases, with 19 bases separating them. From germline, CDR1 is MNHNY and CDR2 SVGAGI (reference sequence). This CDR3 contains 14 residues. The CDR3 nucleotides read TGTGCCAGCAGACACGACAGGCAGGGGTGGGAGCAGTACTTC. This translates into CASRHDRQGWEQYF.

The count of this clone is one. The rearrangement joins TRBV5-7 to TRBJ2-2; 9 nucleotides match TRBD1. TRBV5-7 is an open reading frame whose function is uncertain. Trimming at V came to 1 base and at J to 0 bases, leaving 4 bases not matched to a gene. This CDR3 is built from 17 residues. Here the CDR3 DNA reads TGTGCCAGCAGCTTGCCCGGGACAGGGACGAACACCGGGGAGCTGTTTTTT. Amino acids: CASSLPGTGTNTGELFF.

This sequence joins TRBV4-3 and TRBJ1-2; 10 bases match TRBD1. Unmatched junction bases numbered 7, after V lost 2 bases and J lost 7 bases. Germline V gene sequence: CDR1 LGHNA, CDR2 YSLEER. The CDR3 covers 15 residues. This chain's CDR3 is CASSQHGTGARGYTF. In nucleotides, the CDR3 is TGCGCCAGCAGCCAACATGGGACAGGGGCTCGTGGCTACACCTTC.

The J gene is TRBJ2-7, the V gene TRBV6-4; tentative D call: TRBD2 (5 bases). Between the trimmed V and J ends, which lost 5 bases and 4 bases, there was a span of 12 bases. This CDR3 spans 13 amino acids. Germline CDR1 MRHNA, CDR2 SNTAGT. Here the CDR3 reads CASSPVEGYEQYF. DNA of the CDR3: TGTGCCAGCAGTCCCGTTGAGGGTTACGAGCAGTACTTC.

This clone was detected only a few times. V is TRBV4-3 and J is TRBJ1-1; D is ambiguous. The V end lost 0 bases, the J end lost 5 bases, and 7 bases lay between the germline ends. The CDR3 loop spans 13 amino acids. CDR1 is LGHNA, CDR2 YSLEER, per germline. The CDR3 region has the DNA TGCGCCAGCAGCCAAGAAGTCGATACTGAAGCTTTCTTT. Protein: CASSQEVDTEAFF.